A single sample is the source of the 8 T cell receptor beta chains below, sequenced in a study of T cell responses to AZD1222 COVID-19 vaccine. Data came from immunoSEQ multiplex PCR; TCRdb stores just in-frame clones and leaves some out. The table shows some 88,000 clones, with approximately 90% occurring only once. Sequenced here: peripheral blood, sampled 28 days after the second AZD1222 dose. These TCRs come from an adult who received the AZD1222 COVID-19 vaccine.

The chain couples TRBV6-5 to TRBJ2-5; possibly TRBD1 for D (5 bases). Germline CDR1 reads MNHEY; CDR2 reads SVGAGI. Trimming shortened V by 2 bases and J by 1 base, and 14 bases separated the two germline ends. The CDR3 contains 16 residues. The CDR3 DNA sequence: TGTGCCAGCAGTTACGGGGCGCTTAAGGGCCAAGAGACCCAGTACTTC. Translated: CASSYGALKGQETQYF.

The chain employs TRBV18 and TRBJ1-5; a possible D gene is TRBD1 (5 bases). CDR3 length: 14 amino acids. Per the germline V gene, CDR1 is KGHSH and CDR2 is LQKENI. V was shortened by 3 bases and J by 5 bases, with 11 bases between the two germline ends. CDR3 DNA: TGTGCCAGCTCACCCTCAGGGAGCCATCAGCCCCAGCATTTT. Translating it yields CASSPSGSHQPQHF.

This clone appeared once. V usage is TRBV13 and J usage is TRBJ1-2; 11 bases match TRBD1. The CDR3 has 16 residues. J was trimmed by 2 bases and V by 4 bases; bases with no gene match: 6. CDR1 is PRHDT and CDR2 is FYEKMQ in the germline V gene (reference sequence). The DNA of the CDR3 is TGTGCCAGCAGCTCGACTAGGACAGGGGGCAACTATGGCTACACCTTC. Translating it yields CASSSTRTGGNYGYTF.

The V call is TRBV5-1, the J call TRBJ2-2, with TRBD1 matching over 12 bases. The CDR3 is 16 amino acids. CDR1 SGHRS and CDR2 YFSETQ come from the germline V gene. The J segment lost 5 bases and the V segment lost 3 bases, leaving 5 bases of the junction unmatched. The CDR3 loop reads CASSWGQGARTGELFF. The CDR3 region has the DNA TGCGCCAGCAGCTGGGGACAGGGGGCGCGGACCGGGGAGCTGTTTTTT.

The chain uses TRBV18 and TRBJ2-7; 10 bases are a match to TRBD1. V trimming: 4 bases; J trimming: 3 bases; junction bases outside the gene matches: 3. The V gene's germline CDR1 is KGHSH and CDR2 LQKENI. This CDR3 spans 14 amino acids. The CDR3 sequence is CASSLGQGNYEQYF. As DNA, the CDR3 is TGTGCCAGCTCACTGGGACAGGGGAACTACGAGCAGTACTTC. The full variable domain, its missing parts supplied by reference TRBV18 and TRBJ2-7, is NAGVMQNPRHLVRRRGQEARLRCSPMKGHSHVYWYRQLPEEGLKFMVYLQKENIIDESGMPKERFSAEFPKEGPSILRIQQVVRGDSAAYFCASSLGQGNYEQYFGPGTRLTVT.

This clone was seen only once. The CDR3 loop is CASSLDYEQYF. For the CDR3, the DNA is TGTGCCAGCAGCCTCGACTACGAGCAGTACTTC. The chain carries TRBV3-1 (or the pseudogene TRBV3-2) and TRBJ2-7; D remains ambiguous. The length of the CDR3 is 11 residues. The V gene's germline CDR1 is LGHDT and CDR2 YNNKEL (reference sequence). V shed 4 bases and J shed 3 bases, with 4 bases lying between them.

The J gene is TRBJ2-1, the V gene TRBV6-5; 10 bases map to TRBD1. The CDR3 has 14 amino acids. V was clipped by 6 bases and J by 9 bases; unmatched bases: 8. Per the germline V gene, CDR1 is MNHEY and CDR2 is SVGAGI. The CDR3 DNA reads TGTGCCAGCAGCGCCCCGGGACAGGGGTTTGAGCAGTTCTTC. It specifies CASSAPGQGFEQFF.

The chain employs TRBV5-1 and TRBJ1-1; D may be TRBD1 (5 bases). This CDR3 has 13 amino acids. Per the germline V gene, CDR1 is SGHRS and CDR2 is YFSETQ. V was trimmed by 4 bases and J by 2 bases, leaving 9 bases between them. The CDR3 nucleotides read TGCGCCAGCAGCCAGGGTGGCAACACTGAAGCTTTCTTT. Its translation: CASSQGGNTEAFF.